The clone carrying this T cell receptor beta chain has a handful of counts. Its antigen is undetermined. The data originate from a study of T cell repertoires in cytomegalovirus infection. Study-wide context: The public TCR beta signatures pointed to both CMV infection and matching HLA type. Study observations and caveats: HLA-C-restricted, CMV-specific TCR beta clonotypes were dominant ex vivo.

Germline CDR1 reads MNHEY; CDR2 reads SMNVEV (reference sequence). The CDR3 is 12 residues long. The V gene end was trimmed by 10 bases and the J gene end by 6 bases; junction bases not matched to a gene: 8. TCRdb independently ran MiXCR on the reads; one entry per CDR3 protein. The sample holds approximately 65,000 distinct CDR3 sequences, around 20% seen once. This clonotype was sampled from a human donor in good health (CMV status not recorded). Some clones in this sample may be carry-over from other donors' samples. V is TRBV27 and J is TRBJ1-2; 7 bases map to TRBD1. The sample here was CD8+ T cells from cultured PBMCs, taken from culture after CMV antigen stimulation. The CDR3 sequence is CATKTGRNGYTF. The CDR3 coding sequence is TGTGCCACTAAGACAGGGAGGAATGGCTACACCTTC.